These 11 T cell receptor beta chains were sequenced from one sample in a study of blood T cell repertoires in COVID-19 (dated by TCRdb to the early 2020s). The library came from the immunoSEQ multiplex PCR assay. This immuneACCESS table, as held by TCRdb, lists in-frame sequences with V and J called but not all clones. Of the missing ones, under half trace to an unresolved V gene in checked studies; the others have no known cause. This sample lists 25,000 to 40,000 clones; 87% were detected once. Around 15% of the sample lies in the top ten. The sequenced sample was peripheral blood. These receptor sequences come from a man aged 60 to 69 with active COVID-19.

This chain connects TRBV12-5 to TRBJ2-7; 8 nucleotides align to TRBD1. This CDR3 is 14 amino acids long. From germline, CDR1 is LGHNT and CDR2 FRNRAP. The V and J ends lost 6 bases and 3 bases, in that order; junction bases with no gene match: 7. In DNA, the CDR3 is TGTGCTAGTGGCACCGGACAGGGCAACTACGAGCAGTACTTC. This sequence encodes CASGTGQGNYEQYF.

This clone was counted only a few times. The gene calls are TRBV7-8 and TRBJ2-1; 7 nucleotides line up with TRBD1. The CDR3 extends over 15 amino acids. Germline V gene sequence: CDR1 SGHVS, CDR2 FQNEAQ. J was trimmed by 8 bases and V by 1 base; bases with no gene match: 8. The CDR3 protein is CASSLDRGSLDEQFF. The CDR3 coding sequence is TGTGCCAGCAGCTTAGACAGGGGCTCTCTCGATGAGCAGTTCTTC.

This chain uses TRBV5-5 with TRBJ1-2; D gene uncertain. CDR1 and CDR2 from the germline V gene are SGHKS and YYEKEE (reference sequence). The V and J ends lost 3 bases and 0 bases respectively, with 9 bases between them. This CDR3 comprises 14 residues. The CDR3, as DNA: TGTGCCAGCAGCTCGCGCTCCCCTAACTATGGCTACACCTTC. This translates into CASSSRSPNYGYTF. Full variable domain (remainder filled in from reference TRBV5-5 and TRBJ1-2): DAGVTQSPTHLIKTRGQQVTLRCSPISGHKSVSWYQQVLGQGPQFIFQYYEKEERGRGNFPDRFSARQFPNYSSELNVNALLLGDSALYLCASSSRSPNYGYTFGSGTRLTVV.

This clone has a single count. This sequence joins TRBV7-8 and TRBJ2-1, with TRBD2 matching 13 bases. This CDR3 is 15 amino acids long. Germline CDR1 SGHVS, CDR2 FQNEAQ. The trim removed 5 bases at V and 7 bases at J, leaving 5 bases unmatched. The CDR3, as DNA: TGTGCCAGCAGCCGAGGGACTAGCGGGGCTAATGAGCAGTTCTTC. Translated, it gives CASSRGTSGANEQFF.

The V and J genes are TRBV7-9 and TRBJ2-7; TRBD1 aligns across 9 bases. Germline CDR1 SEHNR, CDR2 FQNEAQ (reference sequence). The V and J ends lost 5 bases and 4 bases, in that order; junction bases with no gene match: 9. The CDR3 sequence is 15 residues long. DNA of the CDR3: TGTGCCAGCAGCCGCCCGGGACAGGGAGGGTACGAGCAGTACTTC. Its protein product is CASSRPGQGGYEQYF.

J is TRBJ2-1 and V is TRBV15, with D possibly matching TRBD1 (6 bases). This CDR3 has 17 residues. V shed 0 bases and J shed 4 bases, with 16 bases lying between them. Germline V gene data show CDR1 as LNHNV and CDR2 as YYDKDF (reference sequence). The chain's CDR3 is CATSRDKGTGSYNEQFF. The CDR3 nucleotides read TGTGCCACCAGCAGAGATAAAGGCACAGGGTCTTACAATGAGCAGTTCTTC.

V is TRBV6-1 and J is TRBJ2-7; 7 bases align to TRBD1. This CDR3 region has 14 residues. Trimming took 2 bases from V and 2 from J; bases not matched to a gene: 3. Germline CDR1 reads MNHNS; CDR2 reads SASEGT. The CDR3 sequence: CASSERTGPYEQYF. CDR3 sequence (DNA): TGTGCCAGCAGTGAAAGGACAGGCCCCTACGAGCAGTACTTC.

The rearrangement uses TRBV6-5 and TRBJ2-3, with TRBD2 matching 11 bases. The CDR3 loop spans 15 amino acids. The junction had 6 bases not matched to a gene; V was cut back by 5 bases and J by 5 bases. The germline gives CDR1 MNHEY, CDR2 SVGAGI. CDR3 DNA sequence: TGTGCCAGCAGTCCGGGACTAGCGGCGCTAGATACGCAGTATTTT. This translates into CASSPGLAALDTQYF.

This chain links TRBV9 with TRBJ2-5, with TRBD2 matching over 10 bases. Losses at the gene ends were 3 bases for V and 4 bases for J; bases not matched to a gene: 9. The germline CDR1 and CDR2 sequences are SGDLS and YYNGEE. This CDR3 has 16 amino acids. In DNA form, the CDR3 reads TGTGCCAGCAGCGAGGGGGGACTAGCGAGAGGAGAGACCCAGTACTTC. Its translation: CASSEGGLARGETQYF.

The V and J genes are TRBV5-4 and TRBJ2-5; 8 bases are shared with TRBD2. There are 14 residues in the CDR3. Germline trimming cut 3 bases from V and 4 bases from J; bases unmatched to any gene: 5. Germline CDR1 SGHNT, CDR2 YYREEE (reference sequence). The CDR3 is CASSSGTSRETQYF. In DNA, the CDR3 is TGTGCCAGCAGCTCCGGGACTAGTAGAGAGACCCAGTACTTC.

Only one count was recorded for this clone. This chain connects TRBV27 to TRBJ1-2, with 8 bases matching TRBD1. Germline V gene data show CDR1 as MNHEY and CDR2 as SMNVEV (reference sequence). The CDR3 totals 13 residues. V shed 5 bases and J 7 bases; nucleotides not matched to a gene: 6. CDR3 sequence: CASSPRTGFGYTF. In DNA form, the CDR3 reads TGTGCCAGCAGTCCCCGGACAGGGTTTGGCTACACCTTC.